This is a list of T cell receptor beta chains from one sample in a study of CD8 T cells in ankylosing spondylitis. TCRdb reprocessed the 5' RACE reads via MiXCR and lists one record per CDR3 protein. The sample lists a few hundred thousand distinct CDR3 sequences; approximately 20% were seen once. Sequences were obtained from blood, either unsorted or a sorted T cell fraction (not recorded which). The source is a male donor with ankylosing spondylitis. CDR3s include the opening cysteine and the closing phenylalanine or tryptophan. D genes are given only for firm matches. The size entry is marked missing in some rows and otherwise reads once, few, many or a size class.

size: few
D: NA
J: TRBJ2-1
V: TRBV28
CDR3: CATAPPLGEQFF
DNA: TGTGCCACAGCACCCCCCTTGGGTGAGCAGTTCTTC

size: few
D: TRBD2
J: TRBJ2-5
V: TRBV20-1
CDR3: CSARDLTSGRRETQYF
DNA: TGCAGTGCTAGGGACCTGACTAGCGGGAGACGTGAGACCCAGTACTTC

size: NA
D: NA
J: TRBJ2-7
V: TRBV28
CDR3: CASNPPGTPIVEQYF
DNA: TGTGCCAGCAATCCCCCGGGGACACCCATCGTCGAGCAGTACTTC

size: few
D: NA
J: TRBJ1-2
V: TRBV5-1
CDR3: CASSLRGSYGYTF
DNA: TGCGCCAGCAGCTTACGAGGGAGCTATGGCTACACCTTC

size: NA
D: TRBD1
J: TRBJ1-1
V: TRBV6-5
CDR3: CASSYAGTGDTEAFF
DNA: TGTGCCAGCAGTTACGCCGGGACAGGGGACACTGAAGCTTTCTTT

size: NA
D: NA
J: TRBJ2-1
V: TRBV28
CDR3: CASSSLGGSSYNEQFF
DNA: TGTGCCAGCAGTTCCTTGGGTGGGAGCTCCTACAATGAGCAGTTCTTC

size: NA
D: NA
J: TRBJ1-3
V: TRBV5-1
CDR3: CASSRLQGSGNTIYF
DNA: TGCGCCAGCAGCCGACTACAGGGCTCTGGAAACACCATATATTTT

size: NA
D: NA
J: TRBJ2-7
V: TRBV3-1
CDR3: CASSQGAATYEQYF
DNA: TGTGCCAGCAGCCAAGGAGCGGCAACCTACGAGCAGTACTTC

size: NA
D: NA
J: TRBJ2-7
V: TRBV5-1
CDR3: CASSYSSIASYEQYF
DNA: TGCGCCAGCAGCTACTCGAGTATAGCCTCCTACGAGCAGTACTTC

size: few
D: TRBD2
J: TRBJ2-7
V: TRBV6-5
CDR3: CASSYGTSQGYEQYF
DNA: TGTGCCAGCAGTTACGGGACTAGTCAGGGGTACGAGCAGTACTTC

size: NA
D: TRBD1
J: TRBJ1-2
V: TRBV7-6
CDR3: CASSPGQGSSYGYTF
DNA: TGTGCCAGCAGCCCGGGACAGGGATCGAGCTATGGCTACACCTTC

size: few
D: NA
J: TRBJ2-7
V: TRBV7-6
CDR3: CASSRDESTYEQYF
DNA: TGTGCCAGCAGCCGGGACGAATCAACCTACGAGCAGTACTTC

size: NA
D: NA
J: TRBJ1-2
V: TRBV9
CDR3: CASSAAGLDYGYTF
DNA: TGTGCCAGCAGCGCAGCCGGTTTGGACTATGGCTACACCTTC

size: NA
D: TRBD1
J: TRBJ1-5
V: TRBV7-2
CDR3: CASSLHRGSGQPQHF
DNA: TGTGCCAGCAGCCTACACAGGGGGTCGGGGCAGCCCCAGCATTTT

size: few
D: NA
J: TRBJ2-5
V: TRBV20-1
CDR3: CSALWVSSQETQYF
DNA: TGCAGTGCTCTATGGGTCAGCTCCCAAGAGACCCAGTACTTC

size: NA
D: TRBD2
J: TRBJ2-3
V: TRBV6-1
CDR3: CASTRGTSGSGGTDTQYF
DNA: TGTGCCAGCACCCGAGGGACTAGCGGGAGCGGGGGCACAGATACGCAGTATTTT

size: NA
D: NA
J: TRBJ2-2
V: TRBV29-1
CDR3: CSVDPYPNTGELFF
DNA: TGCAGCGTTGACCCTTACCCGAACACCGGGGAGCTGTTTTTT

size: NA
D: TRBD2
J: TRBJ2-5
V: TRBV20-1
CDR3: CSASGTSGILETQYF
DNA: TGCAGTGCGTCCGGGACTAGCGGGATCCTAGAGACCCAGTACTTC

size: many
D: NA
J: TRBJ1-4
V: TRBV5-1
CDR3: CASDLRGDGEKLFF
DNA: TGCGCCAGCGACCTCCGGGGTGATGGAGAAAAACTGTTTTTT

size: few
D: NA
J: TRBJ2-2
V: TRBV7-3
CDR3: CASSSSPNTGELFF
DNA: TGTGCCAGCAGTTCCAGTCCGAACACCGGGGAGCTGTTTTTT

size: NA
D: NA
J: TRBJ2-3
V: TRBV5-1
CDR3: CASTENGEWFGTDTQYF
DNA: TGCGCCAGCACCGAGAACGGGGAGTGGTTCGGCACAGATACGCAGTATTTT

size: NA
D: TRBD2
J: TRBJ2-5
V: TRBV9
CDR3: CASSGTRGGTQYF
DNA: TGTGCCAGCAGCGGAACCCGGGGGGGGACCCAGTACTTC

size: NA
D: TRBD2
J: TRBJ2-1
V: TRBV20-1
CDR3: CSARDPSGVLYNEQFF
DNA: TGCAGTGCTAGAGACCCTAGCGGGGTACTCTACAATGAGCAGTTCTTC

size: NA
D: NA
J: TRBJ1-1
V: TRBV9
CDR3: CASSVIPDSTEAFF
DNA: TGTGCCAGCAGCGTGATCCCCGATTCCACTGAAGCTTTCTTT

size: NA
D: TRBD1
J: TRBJ1-1
V: TRBV5-1
CDR3: CASSPQGQLNTEAFF
DNA: TGCGCCAGCAGCCCACAGGGACAGTTGAACACTGAAGCTTTCTTT

size: few
D: NA
J: TRBJ1-1
V: TRBV7-9
CDR3: CASSRERQRAEAFF
DNA: TGTGCCAGCAGCCGCGAACGACAGAGAGCCGAAGCTTTCTTT

size: few
D: TRBD2
J: TRBJ2-3
V: TRBV4-2
CDR3: CASSQEASGRYTDTQYF
DNA: TGTGCCAGCAGCCAAGAGGCTAGCGGGAGATACACAGATACGCAGTATTTT

size: NA
D: TRBD2
J: TRBJ2-1
V: TRBV10-3
CDR3: CAISDRKSSGTYNEQFF
DNA: TGTGCCATCAGTGACCGAAAATCTAGCGGGACCTACAATGAGCAGTTCTTC

size: NA
D: NA
J: TRBJ2-7
V: TRBV12-3/TRBV12-4
CDR3: CASTRDTSYEQYF
DNA: TGTGCCAGTACCCGGGACACCTCCTACGAGCAGTACTTC

size: many
D: TRBD1
J: TRBJ1-4
V: TRBV12-3/TRBV12-4
CDR3: CASSPTGGIEKLFF
DNA: TGTGCCAGCAGTCCAACAGGGGGCATTGAAAAACTGTTTTTT

size: NA
D: NA
J: TRBJ2-7
V: TRBV6-1
CDR3: CASSERGSLVYEQYF
DNA: TGTGCCAGCAGTGAGAGGGGCTCACTGGTCTACGAGCAGTACTTC

size: few
D: TRBD1
J: TRBJ1-2
V: TRBV5-1
CDR3: CASSLGDSGYTF
DNA: TGCGCCAGCAGCTTGGGGGACAGTGGCTACACCTTC

size: many
D: NA
J: TRBJ2-2
V: TRBV12-3/TRBV12-4
CDR3: CASSTSGGELFF
DNA: TGTGCCAGCAGTACCTCGGGCGGGGAGCTGTTTTTT

size: few
D: NA
J: TRBJ2-3
V: TRBV6-2/TRBV6-3
CDR3: CASGNTDTQYF
DNA: TGTGCCAGCGGAAACACAGATACGCAGTATTTT

size: NA
D: NA
J: TRBJ1-6
V: TRBV5-1
CDR3: CASSRGMTENSPLHF
DNA: TGCGCCAGCAGCCGGGGGATGACAGAGAATTCCCCCCTCCACTTT

size: few
D: NA
J: TRBJ2-1
V: TRBV27
CDR3: CASSLRGIRFEQFF
DNA: TGTGCCAGCAGTTTACGGGGGATTCGGTTTGAGCAGTTCTTC

size: few
D: TRBD1
J: TRBJ2-4
V: TRBV6-6
CDR3: CASSVGQENIQYF
DNA: TGTGCCAGCAGTGTGGGACAGGAAAACATTCAGTACTTC

size: once
D: NA
J: TRBJ2-5
V: TRBV20-1
CDR3: CSARERLGVETQYF
DNA: TGCAGTGCTAGAGAAAGGTTAGGGGTGGAGACCCAGTACTTC

size: NA
D: NA
J: TRBJ2-7
V: TRBV12-5
CDR3: CASVQNDEQYF
DNA: TGTGCTAGTGTTCAAAACGACGAGCAGTACTTC

size: NA
D: NA
J: TRBJ2-1
V: TRBV5-4
CDR3: CASSPTGREGARLFF
DNA: TGTGCCAGCAGCCCTACGGGCAGGGAAGGGGCGAGGCTGTTCTTC